This T cell receptor (beta chain) was observed in a study of blood T cell repertoires in COVID-19. The overall study: Both acute and convalescent COVID-19 samples were obtained from the United States, Italy and Spain.

Authors' methods: Estimation of nucleated cell counts relied on the amplification of reference gene primers. The data were produced by immunoSEQ multiplex PCR, yet TCRdb's version contains in-frame clones alone and is incomplete. From that table come the V and J calls and clone size; the DNA was used to work out D and trimming. The sample carries tens of thousands of clones, 65% to 90% recorded once. This CDR3 has 16 residues. CDR1 is LGHDT, CDR2 YNNKEL, per germline (reference sequence). With 4 bases clipped from V and 5 bases from J, the junction kept 11 bases outside the gene matches. The clonotype originates from a human donor in a cohort sampled during active COVID-19. The sample taken for sequencing was peripheral blood. This chain uses TRBV3-1 (or the pseudogene TRBV3-2) with TRBJ2-7, with 10 bases fitting TRBD2. The CDR3 loop is CASSLPSGGKRDEQYF. CDR3 sequence (DNA): TGTGCCAGCAGCCTTCCTAGCGGGGGAAAAAGGGACGAGCAGTACTTC.